The clone carrying this T cell receptor beta chain appeared many times. The antigen is not known. There are 13 residues in the CDR3. The V gene lost 6 bases and the J gene lost 5 bases, with 11 bases spanning the gap. TCRdb redid the calling of the reads with MiXCR, one entry per CDR3 protein. The table shows 130,000 or so distinct CDR3 sequences, with about 6.3% occurring only once. The data derive from a study of T cell repertoires in cytomegalovirus infection. Study background: Indicated by public TCR beta signatures were CMV infection and matching HLA type. Study conclusions and caveats: Within the response measured ex vivo, HLA-C-restricted CMV-specific TCR beta clonotypes were dominant.

This sequence originates from a human donor in good health (CMV status not recorded). Some clones in this sample may be carry-over from other donors' samples. The chain joins TRBV12-3 or TRBV12-4 to TRBJ1-5; D is perhaps TRBD1 (5 bases). Sequencing was performed on PBMCs. CDR3 in amino acids: CASSRVGDQPQHF. For the CDR3, the DNA is TGTGCCAGCAGCCGGGTGGGGGATCAGCCCCAGCATTTT.